What follows are 24 T cell receptor beta chains derived from one specimen sequenced in a study of naive CD8 T cells in extremely preterm neonates. Using immunoSEQ multiplex PCR, the repertoire was profiled, and TCRdb retains in-frame clones only, with some absent. Here the sample spans several thousand clones, about 98% being singletons. Source material: naive CD8+ T cells from blood. The receptors stem from a human donor in good health.

This sequence joins TRBV9 and TRBJ2-7; 8 bases map to TRBD1. The germline gives CDR1 SGDLS, CDR2 YYNGEE. V trimming: 0 bases; J trimming: 3 bases; junction bases outside the gene matches: 5. This CDR3 is built from 15 residues. This CDR3 is CASSVDGRGHYEQYF. CDR3 bases: TGTGCCAGCAGCGTAGACGGCAGGGGGCACTACGAGCAGTACTTC.

The chain has TRBV11-2 and TRBJ2-7; D perhaps matches TRBD2 (5 bases). The CDR3 sequence is 15 residues long. Germline assignment: CDR1 SGHAT and CDR2 FQNNGV. Trimming left V 0 bases short and J 1 base short, with 10 bases between. In DNA form, the CDR3 reads TGTGCCAGCAGCTTAGATGGTAGCGTGTCCTACGAGCAGTACTTC. This sequence encodes CASSLDGSVSYEQYF.

About this clone itself: An end of the junction does not agree with germline; a read error may underlie this. V is TRBV5-4 and J is TRBJ2-5; 10 nucleotides match TRBD2. Germline V gives CDR1 SGHNT, CDR2 YYREEE (reference sequence). The CDR3 is 15 amino acids. The CDR3 DNA follows: TGTGCCAGCAGCTTGCCTACTAGCGGGGAAGATACCCAGTACTTC. The encoded protein is CASSLPTSGEDTQYF.

The chain combines TRBV5-6 with TRBJ2-3, with 14 positions matching TRBD2. The ends lost 4 bases at V and 0 bases at J; junction bases unmatched: 10. The CDR3 is 19 amino acids. Per germline, CDR1 SGHDT and CDR2 YYEEEE. CDR3 residues: CASSPGTSGRVTSTDTQYF. In DNA form, the CDR3 reads TGTGCCAGCAGCCCCGGGACTAGCGGGAGAGTCACTAGCACAGATACGCAGTATTTT.

The CDR3: CASSLVTDTDTQYF. The CDR3 DNA reads TGTGCCAGCAGCTTGGTGACAGACACAGATACGCAGTATTTT. The chain joins TRBV5-5 to TRBJ2-3; tentative D call: TRBD1 (5 bases). The CDR3 length is 14 residues. The germline CDR1 and CDR2 sequences are SGHKS and YYEKEE (reference sequence). V was cut by 0 bases and J by 2 bases, with 7 bases left in between.

This rearrangement joins TRBV6-6 to TRBJ2-2, with a possible D match to TRBD2 (5 bases). The CDR3 totals 13 residues. CDR1 is MNHNY, CDR2 SVGAGI, per germline (reference sequence). V was trimmed by 6 bases and J by 5 bases, leaving 10 bases between them. The CDR3 nucleotides read TGTGCCAGCAGCACCCGGGGAACCGGGGAGCTGTTTTTT. It codes for CASSTRGTGELFF.

The rearrangement joins TRBV30 to TRBJ1-1; TRBD1 agrees at 7 bases. The CDR3 runs to 13 residues. CDR1 is GTSNPN, CDR2 SVGIG, per germline (reference sequence). With V trimmed by 4 bases and J by 5 bases, 7 bases remained unmatched. CDR3 region: CAWTQGGGTEAFF. CDR3 in DNA: TGTGCCTGGACGCAGGGGGGTGGGACTGAAGCTTTCTTT.

CDR3 region: CASRGDRGNEKLFF. The CDR3 coding sequence is TGTGCCAGCAGGGGGGACCGGGGGAATGAAAAACTGTTTTTT. The chain employs TRBV2 and TRBJ1-4; D perhaps matches TRBD1 (5 bases). This CDR3 contains 14 residues. Germline CDR1 is SNHLY and CDR2 is FYNNEI. The germline V and J ends were trimmed by 6 bases and 5 bases, with 13 bases remaining between them.

The V and J genes are TRBV6-5 and TRBJ1-1; D not certain. The germline V and J ends were trimmed by 1 base and 5 bases, with 8 bases remaining between them. Germline lookup yields CDR1 MNHEY and CDR2 SVGAGI. CDR3 length equals 13 residues. CDR3 loop: CASSYYFGTEAFF. CDR3 nucleotides: TGTGCCAGCAGTTACTATTTCGGGACTGAAGCTTTCTTT.

V and J are TRBV7-8 and TRBJ1-2; 9 nucleotides agree with TRBD1. Unmatched junction bases numbered 8, after V lost 5 bases and J lost 7 bases. Germline V gives CDR1 SGHVS, CDR2 FQNEAQ. The CDR3 extends over 14 amino acids. In DNA, the CDR3 is TGTGCCAGCAGCCTTGGGACAGGGAAGGTTGGCTACACCTTC. Amino acid sequence: CASSLGTGKVGYTF.

This chain connects TRBV6-1 to TRBJ1-5; 9 bases are a match to TRBD1. CDR3 length equals 16 residues. CDR1 MNHNS and CDR2 SASEGT come from the germline V gene. With 4 bases clipped from V and 5 bases from J, the junction kept 9 bases outside the gene matches. CDR3 sequence (DNA): TGTGCCAGCAGTGTTTGGGGACAGGGAAGGGATCAGCCCCAGCATTTT. As protein: CASSVWGQGRDQPQHF.

V is TRBV6-5 and J is TRBJ1-5; 8 bases agree with TRBD1. The CDR3 extends over 13 amino acids. The germline V gene encodes CDR1 MNHEY and CDR2 SVGAGI. V shed 4 bases, J shed 5 bases, and the junction held 1 base outside the gene matches. CDR3 protein: CASSSGGHQPQHF. The CDR3 DNA is TGTGCCAGCAGTTCAGGGGGCCATCAGCCCCAGCATTTT.

The V and J genes are TRBV27 and TRBJ2-1; D remains ambiguous. V lost 3 bases to trimming and J lost 3 bases, with 15 bases between them. The CDR3 runs 16 residues. The germline V gene has CDR1 MNHEY and CDR2 SMNVEV (reference sequence). The CDR3 DNA is TGTGCCAGCAGTTTGGCGGCAGCGAGGCTCTACAATGAGCAGTTCTTC. It codes for CASSLAAARLYNEQFF.

The chain has TRBV5-1 and TRBJ2-3; 7 bases match TRBD1. There are 18 residues in the CDR3. From germline, CDR1 is SGHRS and CDR2 YFSETQ. The V gene end was trimmed by 2 bases and the J gene end by 2 bases; junction bases not matched to a gene: 14. The CDR3: CASSFPRDMTGLTDTQYF. The CDR3 nucleotides read TGCGCCAGCAGCTTCCCCCGGGATATGACAGGGCTCACAGATACGCAGTATTTT.

V and J are TRBV4-1 and TRBJ2-7; 9 nucleotides match TRBD1. The germline gives CDR1 MGHRA, CDR2 YSYEKL. The V gene end was trimmed by 1 base and the J gene end by 2 bases; junction bases not matched to a gene: 0. This CDR3 region has 14 residues. The chain's CDR3 is CASSQGQGAYEQYF. CDR3 nucleotide sequence: TGCGCCAGCAGCCAAGGACAGGGGGCCTACGAGCAGTACTTC.

The J gene is TRBJ2-1, the V gene TRBV7-9, with D tentatively TRBD1 (6 bases). V was trimmed by 5 bases and J by 3 bases, leaving 11 bases between them. Germline assignment: CDR1 SEHNR and CDR2 FQNEAQ (reference sequence). The CDR3 totals 14 residues. CDR3 DNA: TGTGCCAGCAGCCCGGGACAAGACTACAATGAGCAGTTCTTC. It translates to CASSPGQDYNEQFF.

The rearrangement joins TRBV6-5 to TRBJ1-1; D is unresolved. Germline V gene sequence: CDR1 MNHEY, CDR2 SVGAGI. The CDR3 runs to 12 residues. The V and J ends lost 5 bases and 5 bases respectively, with 9 bases between them. DNA of the CDR3: TGTGCCAGCAGTGAAGGCGGGACTGAAGCTTTCTTT. Translated, it gives CASSEGGTEAFF.

This clone was observed a handful of times. Other DNA sequences in the same sample also yield this CDR3. This chain joins TRBV5-6 and TRBJ1-1; D gene uncertain. The germline CDR1 and CDR2 sequences are SGHDT and YYEEEE. Trimming pared 0 bases from V and 1 base from J, leaving 7 bases between. The CDR3 runs 14 residues. In DNA form, the CDR3 reads TGTGCCAGCAGCTTGGAGCCATCGAACACTGAAGCTTTCTTT. It is translated as CASSLEPSNTEAFF.

The chain uses TRBV9 and TRBJ2-1, with 8 positions matching TRBD2. Germline CDR1 and CDR2: SGDLS and YYNGEE. The CDR3 runs to 15 residues. V was pared by 4 bases and J by 4 bases, with 7 bases of the junction left unmatched. The CDR3 DNA sequence: TGTGCCAGCAGCCCCCCCGGGGGGGTATACAATGAGCAGTTCTTC. Translating gives CASSPPGGVYNEQFF.

J is TRBJ1-2 and V is TRBV7-6; weak D call: TRBD1 (5 bases). The CDR3 contains 14 residues. From germline, CDR1 is SGHVS and CDR2 FNYEAQ. Trimming cost V 3 bases and J 5 bases, with 13 bases left between them. DNA for the CDR3: TGTGCCAGCAGCTTGGGGACTAAAGGGTATGGCTACACCTTC. It translates to CASSLGTKGYGYTF.

The chain recombines TRBV4-1 with TRBJ2-7; 11 bases align to TRBD1. Per germline, CDR1 MGHRA and CDR2 YSYEKL. V lost 6 bases and J lost 5; bases outside the gene matches: 6. CDR3 size: 14 residues. The CDR3 sequence: CASSYRDRGNEQYF. CDR3 coding DNA: TGCGCCAGCAGTTACCGGGACAGGGGGAACGAGCAGTACTTC.

The chain uses TRBV11-2 and TRBJ2-7; 7 bases fit TRBD1. There are 17 residues in the CDR3. Germline CDR1 and CDR2: SGHAT and FQNNGV. Trimming took 3 bases from V and 2 from J; bases not matched to a gene: 13. The CDR3 DNA sequence: TGTGCCAGCAGCTTTCAGAACTGGGACAGTCCTCCCTACGAGCAGTACTTC. Translating it yields CASSFQNWDSPPYEQYF.

The CDR3 coding sequence is TGTGCCAGCAGTTTATATGAGGGGGCGATGAACACTGAAGCTTTCTTT. As protein: CASSLYEGAMNTEAFF. The chain combines TRBV28 with TRBJ1-1; the match to TRBD1 covers 7 bases. The CDR3 loop spans 16 amino acids. V lost 1 base to trimming and J lost 0 bases; unmatched junction nucleotides: 5. Germline V CDR1 and CDR2: MDHEN, SYDVKM.

The chain combines TRBV19 with TRBJ1-2, with D possibly TRBD1 on 5 matching bases. The CDR3 has 14 residues. CDR1 is LNHDA, CDR2 SQIVND, per germline (reference sequence). The V end lost 4 bases, the J end lost 0 bases, and 9 bases lay between the germline ends. This CDR3 reads CASSTQGSNYGYTF. CDR3 in DNA: TGTGCCAGTAGTACTCAGGGTTCTAACTATGGCTACACCTTC.